This T cell receptor (beta chain) was observed in a study of blood T cells in healthy people across ages. With a J-beta primer mix and a sample-barcoded 5' primer, a second PCR ran roughly 7 to 11 cycles. Using its own MiXCR run on the 5' RACE reads, TCRdb lists one record per CDR3 protein. This table holds approximately 780,000 distinct CDR3 sequences, about 26% found once. Germline CDR1 and CDR2: SGHRS and YFSETQ. This CDR3 has 14 amino acids. After removal of 2 bases from V and 6 bases from J, the junction contained 7 bases not matched to a gene. The data were also submitted as part of a second study, on T cells of mothers and their children.

The source of this sequence is a boy younger than 18 in good health. Sequenced input: blood. The chain couples TRBV5-1 to TRBJ2-7, with 8 bases that match TRBD1. The CDR3 DNA sequence: TGCGCCAGCAGCTTACACACAGGGGGTCGCGAGCAGTACTTC. Protein product: CASSLHTGGREQYF.